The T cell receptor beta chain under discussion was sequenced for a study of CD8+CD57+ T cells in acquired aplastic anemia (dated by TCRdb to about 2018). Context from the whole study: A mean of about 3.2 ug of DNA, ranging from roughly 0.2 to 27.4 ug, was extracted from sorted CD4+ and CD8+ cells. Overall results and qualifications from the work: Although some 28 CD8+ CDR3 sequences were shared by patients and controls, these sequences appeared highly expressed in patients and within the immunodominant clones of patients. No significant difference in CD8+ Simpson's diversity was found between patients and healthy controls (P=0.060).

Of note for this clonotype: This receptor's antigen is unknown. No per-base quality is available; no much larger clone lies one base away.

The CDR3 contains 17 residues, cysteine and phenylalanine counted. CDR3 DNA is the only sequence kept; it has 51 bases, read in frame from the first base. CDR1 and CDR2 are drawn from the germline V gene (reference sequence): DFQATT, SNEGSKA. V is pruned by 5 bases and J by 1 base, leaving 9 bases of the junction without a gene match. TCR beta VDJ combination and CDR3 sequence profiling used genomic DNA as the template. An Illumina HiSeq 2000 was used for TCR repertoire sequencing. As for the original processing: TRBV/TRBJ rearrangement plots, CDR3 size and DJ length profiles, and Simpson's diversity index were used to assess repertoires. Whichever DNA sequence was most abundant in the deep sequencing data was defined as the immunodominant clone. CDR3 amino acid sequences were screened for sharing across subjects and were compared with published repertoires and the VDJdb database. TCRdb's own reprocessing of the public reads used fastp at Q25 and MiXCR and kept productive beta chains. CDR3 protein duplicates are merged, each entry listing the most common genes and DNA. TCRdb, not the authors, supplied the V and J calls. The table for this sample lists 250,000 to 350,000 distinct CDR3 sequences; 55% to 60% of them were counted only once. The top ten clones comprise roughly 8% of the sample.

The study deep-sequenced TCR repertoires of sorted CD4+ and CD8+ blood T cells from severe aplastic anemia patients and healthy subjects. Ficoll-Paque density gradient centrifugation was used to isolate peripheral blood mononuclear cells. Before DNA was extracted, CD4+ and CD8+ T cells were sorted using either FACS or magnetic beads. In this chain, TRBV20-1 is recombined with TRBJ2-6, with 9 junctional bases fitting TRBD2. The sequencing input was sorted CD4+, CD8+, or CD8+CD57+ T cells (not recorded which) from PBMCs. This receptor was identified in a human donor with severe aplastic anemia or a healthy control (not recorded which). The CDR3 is CSARSGTSLSGANVLTF. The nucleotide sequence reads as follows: TGCAGTGCTCGGTCCGGGACTAGCCTATCTGGGGCCAACGTCCTGACTTTC.